The clone carrying this T cell receptor (beta chain) was seen repeatedly, ten times or more. This sample is drawn from a study of low-dose radiotherapy and immunotherapy resistance in tumors. For amplifying TCRs, the PCR ran for approximately 18 cycles with Phusion, which was used together with a constant-region primer and the adapter on the V primers. MiXCR, run by TCRdb on the reads, gives a single entry per CDR3 protein. The data contain about 50,000 distinct CDR3 sequences, 10% to 15% of them seen just once; the ten biggest clones take up 5.5% to 8%. Time point specified: before trial treatment. The CDR3 contains 14 residues. CDR1 is DFQATT, CDR2 SNEGSKA, per germline (reference sequence). The V and J ends lost 5 bases and 5 bases, in that order; junction bases with no gene match: 7.

The sequences come from PBMCs, collected before treatment. The rearrangement links TRBV20-1 to TRBJ2-1, with 9 bases that match TRBD2. The sequence came from a female donor with ovarian cancer. The CDR3 region has the DNA TGCAGTGCTCCTTTAGCGGGGGTCAACAATGAGCAGTTCTTC. It specifies CSAPLAGVNNEQFF.